One sample yielded the 25 T cell receptor beta chains listed below, sequenced in a study of cytomegalovirus exposure and HLA in healthy donors. Primers for the PCR totalled 60 Vbeta and 13 Jbeta. Sequenced by immunoSEQ multiplex PCR; TCRdb stores in-frame clones only, minus some. Among about 120,000 clones listed, about 80% were seen once. Source material: PBMCs. The origin of the receptors is a man aged 25 to 40 in good health and CMV-seronegative.

This clone appeared a few times. V gene TRBV11-1 combines with J gene TRBJ2-1; D is perhaps TRBD2 (6 bases). Trimming removed 1 base from V and 11 bases from J, with 15 bases in between. In germline, CDR1 is SGHAT, CDR2 FQDESV (reference sequence). This CDR3 is built from 14 residues. The DNA of the CDR3 is TGTGCCAGCAGCTTAGGATGGGGTAGGACTAAGCAGTTCTTC. The encoded protein is CASSLGWGRTKQFF.

The CDR3 protein is CASSLGTGTYEQYF. The CDR3 DNA reads as TGTGCCAGCAGCTTAGGGACAGGGACCTACGAGCAGTACTTC. The V call is TRBV7-8, the J call TRBJ2-5; 8 bases fit TRBD1. TRBJ2-7 matches the DNA end more closely, so the J call is doubtful. CDR1 and CDR2 from the germline V gene are SGHVS and FQNEAQ. This CDR3 spans 14 amino acids.

The chain uses TRBV18 and TRBJ1-4; D gene ambiguous. Germline loops: CDR1 KGHSH, CDR2 LQKENI. V lost 8 bases and J 7 bases, leaving 17 bases between the germline ends. The CDR3 extends over 14 amino acids. The CDR3 DNA follows: TGTGCCAGCAACACCCATGTGATGTTTGAAAAACTGTTTTTT. It specifies CASNTHVMFEKLFF.

The rearrangement uses TRBV7-9 and TRBJ2-7, with TRBD2 as a possible D gene (6 bases). V dropped 11 bases and J dropped 7 bases, with 21 bases sitting between them. Germline V gene lookup returns CDR1 SEHNR and CDR2 FQNEAQ (reference sequence). This CDR3 is 13 amino acids long. The CDR3 bases are TGTGCCGCGTCTGAGGGGACCGCGGGGGAGCAGTACTTC. Its translation is CAASEGTAGEQYF.

The rearrangement links TRBV28 to TRBJ1-5; TRBD1 is a possible D gene (6 bases). Germline CDR1 is MDHEN and CDR2 is SYDVKM. The V gene lost 2 bases and the J gene lost 6 bases, with 14 bases spanning the gap. The CDR3 sequence is 15 residues long. The CDR3, as DNA: TGTGCCAGCAGTTTAAGGCCCAGGGGCGGTCAGCCCCAGCATTTT. It encodes CASSLRPRGGQPQHF.

As to this clone: At one boundary the junction diverges from the germline segment, which might be a read error. V and J are TRBV2 and TRBJ2-3; maybe TRBD1 (5 bases). Germline CDR1 SNHLY, CDR2 FYNNEI. This CDR3 is 14 amino acids long. The CDR3 protein is CASTEMQGGDTQYF. CDR3 coding DNA: TGTGCCAGCACTGAAATGCAGGGTGGTGATACGCAGTATTTT.

The chain employs TRBV28 and TRBJ2-1; 8 bases map to TRBD1. The junction had 8 bases not matched to a gene; V was cut back by 7 bases and J by 0 bases. Germline V CDR1 and CDR2: MDHEN, SYDVKM. This CDR3 has 16 amino acids. The CDR3 loop is CASTKITGGSYNEQFF. The CDR3 bases are TGTGCCAGCACCAAAATAACAGGGGGCTCCTACAATGAGCAGTTCTTC. The full variable domain, completed using reference TRBV28 and TRBJ2-1, is DVKVTQSSRYLVKRTGEKVFLECVQDMDHENMFWYRQDPGLGLRLIYFSYDVKMKEKGDIPEGYSVSREKKERFSLILESASTNQTSMYLCASTKITGGSYNEQFFGPGTRLTVL.

The rearrangement links TRBV6-5 to TRBJ1-1; the match to TRBD1 covers 9 bases. V dropped 11 bases and J dropped 0; count of bases not matched to a gene: 4. The germline V gene encodes CDR1 MNHEY and CDR2 SVGAGI. The CDR3 has 13 amino acids. CDR3 DNA sequence: TGTGCCGTACACAGGGGGCTGAACACTGAAGCTTTCTTT. Its translation: CAVHRGLNTEAFF.

The rearrangement links TRBV10-1 to TRBJ1-1, with D unclear. Deletions cut 5 bases from V and 11 bases from J, with 21 bases between. Germline values: CDR1 WNHNN, CDR2 SYGVQD (reference sequence). CDR3 size: 14 residues. The CDR3 nucleotides are TGCGCCAGCAGTCCGACAACGCTGTTCTCATTCGCTTTCTTT. Its translation is CASSPTTLFSFAFF.

This chain uses TRBV2 with TRBJ1-1; no reliable D call. The CDR3 runs to 13 residues. Germline CDR1 reads SNHLY; CDR2 reads FYNNEI. Trimming left V 5 bases short and J 1 base short, with 8 bases between. The DNA for the CDR3 is TGTGCCAGCAGTCCTCGGGGGAACACTGAAGCTTTCTTT. Translating it yields CASSPRGNTEAFF.

The chain links TRBV9 to TRBJ2-2; TRBD1 might be the D (6 bases). Per the germline V gene, CDR1 is SGDLS and CDR2 is YYNGEE. V was cut by 2 bases and J by 5 bases, with 16 bases left in between. The CDR3 spans 16 residues. Here the CDR3 DNA reads TGTGCCAGCAGCGTCGCAGGGGCGTCGTGGACCGGGGAGCTGTTTTTT. Translating it yields CASSVAGASWTGELFF.

The chain combines TRBV25-1 with TRBJ1-3; D is uncertain. There are 11 residues in the CDR3. Trimming took off 11 bases at V and 0 bases at J, with 5 bases between the two ends. Per germline, CDR1 MGHDK and CDR2 SYGVNS. This CDR3 is CAGGSGNTIYF. As DNA, the CDR3 is TGTGCCGGAGGCTCTGGAAACACCATATATTTT.

This clone was found a few times. V and J are TRBV30 and TRBJ2-3; 7 nucleotides match TRBD1. CDR1 is GTSNPN and CDR2 is SVGIG in the germline V gene (reference sequence). The CDR3 is 15 residues long. V lost 4 bases, J lost 0 bases, and 7 bases stayed unmatched. CDR3 DNA: TGTGCCTGGATTCCGGGACAGATTAGCACAGATACGCAGTATTTT. Residues: CAWIPGQISTDTQYF.

The count of this clone is one. The chain has TRBV7-9 and TRBJ1-1, with a weak D call TRBD1 (6 bases). V lost 5 bases and J lost 7, with 11 bases in between. This CDR3 spans 12 amino acids. The germline CDR1 and CDR2 sequences are SEHNR and FQNEAQ (reference sequence). The CDR3 loop reads CASSTQGLEAFF. The CDR3 DNA reads as TGTGCCAGCAGCACACAGGGTCTTGAAGCTTTCTTT.

V usage is TRBV5-1 and J usage is TRBJ2-7; a possible D gene is TRBD1 (5 bases). The CDR3 spans 14 residues. The germline V gene encodes CDR1 SGHRS and CDR2 YFSETQ. The ends were cut back, 1 base at V and 0 bases at J, with 8 bases in the middle. This CDR3 reads CASSLQGFSYEQYF. CDR3 DNA: TGCGCCAGCAGCTTGCAGGGCTTCTCCTACGAGCAGTACTTC.

The rearrangement links TRBV6-5 to TRBJ1-5; tentative D call: TRBD1 (5 bases). Deletions cut 0 bases from V and 3 bases from J, with 9 bases between. This CDR3 region has 15 residues. Germline V gives CDR1 MNHEY, CDR2 SVGAGI. The CDR3 DNA follows: TGTGCCAGCAGTTACTCTCCAGGGAACAATCAGCCCCAGCATTTT. This encodes CASSYSPGNNQPQHF.

CDR3 amino acids: CASSLAGQGATYEQYF. The CDR3 DNA reads as TGTGCCAGCAGCTTAGCGGGACAGGGGGCCACCTACGAGCAGTACTTC. The chain is built from TRBV11-2 and TRBJ2-7; 12 bases align to TRBD1. This CDR3 has 16 amino acids. V trimming: 1 base; J trimming: 2 bases; junction bases outside the gene matches: 3. The V gene's germline CDR1 is SGHAT and CDR2 FQNNGV.

Worth noting for this clone: The same CDR3 arises from other DNA sequences in this sample as well. The chain links TRBV10-2 to TRBJ1-2, with unresolved D. The CDR3 covers 12 residues. Germline V CDR1 and CDR2: WSHSY, SAAADI. The germline V and J ends were trimmed by 2 bases and 4 bases, with 5 bases remaining between them. CDR3 in amino acids: CASSEPGYGYTF. As DNA, the CDR3 is TGCGCCAGCAGTGAGCCCGGCTATGGCTACACCTTC.

As for this clone: Other DNA sequences from this sample encode an identical CDR3 as well. The gene calls are TRBV10-3 and TRBJ1-6; tentative D call: TRBD1 (5 bases). The CDR3 runs 15 residues. Trimming took off 0 bases at V and 8 bases at J, with 11 bases between the two ends. The germline V gene encodes CDR1 ENHRY and CDR2 SYGVKD. CDR3 protein: CAISESTGYYSPLHF. CDR3 bases: TGTGCCATCAGTGAGTCTACAGGTTATTATTCACCCCTCCACTTT.

This CDR3 is CASSRGIFGYNSPLHF. Written as DNA, the CDR3 is TGTGCCAGCAGCAGGGGCATCTTTGGCTATAATTCACCCCTCCACTTT. This sequence joins TRBV25-1 and TRBJ1-6, with a tentative D call TRBD1 (6 bases). V lost 6 bases to trimming and J lost 3 bases, with 15 bases between them. CDR1 MGHDK and CDR2 SYGVNS come from the germline V gene. The CDR3 length is 16 residues.

The V call is TRBV19, the J call TRBJ1-5; TRBD1 matches at 7 bases. Trimming took 6 bases from V and 7 from J; bases not matched to a gene: 6. CDR1 and CDR2 from the germline V gene are LNHDA and SQIVND (reference sequence). The length of the CDR3 is 13 residues. The CDR3 region is CASRRGGEQPQHF. As DNA, the CDR3 is TGTGCCAGTAGAAGAGGGGGCGAACAGCCCCAGCATTTT.

This chain connects TRBV27 to TRBJ1-1; D unclear. Germline assignment: CDR1 MNHEY and CDR2 SMNVEV (reference sequence). V lost 2 bases and J lost 4, with 11 bases in between. The CDR3 spans 14 residues. The CDR3 sequence is CASSLLGVGTEAFF. CDR3 nucleotide sequence: TGTGCCAGCAGTTTACTGGGAGTAGGCACTGAAGCTTTCTTT.

The chain's CDR3 is CASSPLSRWEAKNIQYF. For the CDR3, the DNA is TGTGCCAGCTCACCTCTCAGCCGCTGGGAGGCCAAAAACATTCAGTACTTC. The gene calls are TRBV18 and TRBJ2-4; the D gene is possibly TRBD2 (5 bases). Germline V lookup: CDR1 KGHSH, CDR2 LQKENI. V dropped 3 bases and J dropped 1 base, with 16 bases sitting between them. The CDR3 totals 17 residues.

The V and J genes are TRBV19 and TRBJ1-6; TRBD1 matches 9 bases. V shed 6 bases, J shed 5 bases, and the junction held 8 bases outside the gene matches. CDR3 size: 16 residues. Per the germline V gene, CDR1 is LNHDA and CDR2 is SQIVND (reference sequence). The CDR3 bases are TGTGCCAGTAGGAAAATCCGGGACAGGGATAATTCACCCCTCCACTTT. Its translation: CASRKIRDRDNSPLHF.

The chain is built from TRBV28 and TRBJ1-2; maybe TRBD1 (6 bases). Germline assignment: CDR1 MDHEN and CDR2 SYDVKM. The CDR3 is made up of 13 amino acids. The CDR3 nucleotides read TGTGCATTGTCCCCGGACAGCGTAAATGGCTACACCTTC. Amino acids: CALSPDSVNGYTF.